These 3 T cell receptor beta chains originate from one sample sequenced in a study of monozygotic twins with inflammatory bowel disease. TCRdb re-called the 5' RACE reads, yielding one record per CDR3 amino acid sequence without DNA. With approximately 400,000 distinct CDR3 sequences in the sample, the ten largest clones hold approximately 2.3%. The sequenced material came from blood. The receptors originated from a human donor with ulcerative colitis or Crohn's disease, or a healthy co-twin of an affected twin (not recorded which).

The J gene is TRBJ1-1, the V gene TRBV4-1; TCRdb lists TRBD1, though no DNA is available to test this call. Germline V gene lookup returns CDR1 MGHRA and CDR2 YSYEKL. The length of the CDR3 is 14 residues. CDR3 region: CASSQIRDQVQAFF.

The chain recombines TRBV7-6 with TRBJ2-1; with no DNA, the TCRdb D assignment of TRBD2 cannot be verified. This CDR3 is built from 13 residues. CDR1 is SGHVS and CDR2 is FNYEAQ in the germline V gene. The CDR3 reads CASLGLAANEQFF.

The chain couples TRBV20-1 to TRBJ2-7; as DNA is missing, the TRBD1 call by TCRdb cannot be tested. Germline lookup yields CDR1 DFQATT and CDR2 SNEGSKA (reference sequence). The CDR3 length is 14 residues. CDR3 region: CSASAGTGAYEQYF.